Below are 24 T cell receptor beta chains sequenced from a single sample in a study of OX40 agonist ivuxolimab in advanced cancers. Sequencing used immunoSEQ multiplex PCR; TCRdb keeps in-frame clones, though not all of them. The sample contains under 70,000 clones, about 94% of which appear only once. The source was CD4+ or CD8+ T cells sorted from blood, collected in a trial of the OX40 agonist ivuxolimab. These receptors originate from an adult with an advanced solid tumor such as melanoma, head and neck, liver or kidney cancer.

The chain links TRBV5-6 to TRBJ1-4, with D perhaps TRBD1 (6 bases). Per germline, CDR1 SGHDT and CDR2 YYEEEE. The ends were cut back, 7 bases at V and 3 bases at J, with 13 bases in the middle. The CDR3 has 14 residues. The DNA for the CDR3 is TGTGCCAGCGCCCGGGGACAACCTAATGAAAAACTGTTTTTT. It encodes CASARGQPNEKLFF. Supplemented by reference TRBV5-6 and TRBJ1-4, the full variable domain reads DAGVTQSPTHLIKTRGQQVTLRCSPKSGHDTVSWYQQALGQGPQFIFQYYEEEERQRGNFPDRFSGHQFPNYSSELNVNALLLGDSALYLCASARGQPNEKLFFGSGTQLSVL.

The chain recombines TRBV9 with TRBJ1-1; D might be TRBD1 (6 bases). The CDR3 is made up of 14 amino acids. Trimming removed 3 bases at V and 5 bases at J, with 14 bases between. Germline assignment: CDR1 SGDLS and CDR2 YYNGEE. CDR3 coding DNA: TGTGCCAGCAGCGCTACAGGGATCGGAACTGAAGCTTTCTTT. This codes for CASSATGIGTEAFF.

About this clone itself: This likely comes from a read error, as the CDR3 has no conserved phenylalanine or tryptophan at its end. Because the CDR3's place on the DNA is in doubt, the DNA is left out and the CDR3 is given as listed by TCRdb. The rearrangement joins TRBV2 to TRBJ1-2. The CDR3 spans 10 amino acids, including both terminal residues. Germline V lookup: CDR1 SNHLY, CDR2 FYNNEI. CDR3 protein: CASSEGRASL.

About this clone: The junction departs from germline at one end; a sequencing error may be responsible. CDR3 residues: CASSLNSHEQYF. The CDR3 DNA follows: TGTGCCAGCAGCTTAAACTCCCACGAGCAGTACTTC. The V and J genes are TRBV7-2 and TRBJ2-7, with D unclear. Germline loops: CDR1 SGHTA, CDR2 FQGNSA. The CDR3 sequence is 12 residues long.

This rearrangement joins TRBV7-2 to TRBJ2-7; 10 positions agree with TRBD2. The trim removed 5 bases at V and 7 bases at J, leaving 11 bases unmatched. The CDR3 consists of 15 residues. The germline CDR1 and CDR2 sequences are SGHTA and FQGNSA. CDR3 amino acids: CASSLHSGGLTEQYF. CDR3 nucleotide sequence: TGTGCCAGCAGCCTTCATAGCGGGGGGTTGACGGAGCAGTACTTC.

V gene TRBV7-9 combines with J gene TRBJ1-2; a possible D gene is TRBD1 (6 bases). Per germline, CDR1 SEHNR and CDR2 FQNEAQ (reference sequence). The V gene lost 1 base and the J gene lost 7 bases, with 7 bases spanning the gap. The CDR3 totals 12 residues. The CDR3: CASSLDRAGYTF. CDR3 bases: TGTGCCAGCAGCTTAGACAGGGCTGGCTACACCTTC.

The chain joins TRBV11-2 to TRBJ1-2, with 8 bases fitting TRBD1. The germline V gene has CDR1 SGHAT and CDR2 FQNNGV. V shed 5 bases, J shed 3 bases, and the junction held 5 bases outside the gene matches. CDR3 length: 14 residues. CDR3 DNA: TGTGCCAGCAGCGGAGGGACAGGCCACTATGGCTACACCTTC. Protein sequence: CASSGGTGHYGYTF.

This sequence joins TRBV9 and TRBJ2-1, with D maybe TRBD2 (6 bases). CDR1 is SGDLS, CDR2 YYNGEE, per germline. V was shortened by 5 bases and J by 0 bases, with 9 bases between the two germline ends. The CDR3 loop spans 14 amino acids. This CDR3 reads CASSLTSSYNEQFF. DNA for the CDR3: TGTGCCAGCAGTTTGACTAGCTCCTACAATGAGCAGTTCTTC.

The CDR3 DNA is TGCAGCGTTGAATTACGGTTCCTCAGCTCCTACGAGCAGTACTTC. The encoded protein is CSVELRFLSSYEQYF. The gene calls are TRBV29-1 and TRBJ2-7; D gene ambiguous. Germline V gene sequence: CDR1 SQVTM, CDR2 ANQGSEA. The CDR3 loop spans 15 amino acids. Trimming shortened V by 2 bases and J by 0 bases, and 14 bases separated the two germline ends.

The chain carries TRBV27 and TRBJ2-3; 7 nucleotides match TRBD2. V lost 7 bases and J lost 6; bases outside the gene matches: 10. Looked up from germline, CDR1 is MNHEY and CDR2 is SMNVEV (reference sequence). This CDR3 contains 14 residues. CDR3 protein: CASTPGLGVDTQYF. The CDR3 DNA sequence: TGTGCCAGCACTCCAGGACTAGGCGTGGATACGCAGTATTTT.

V and J are TRBV5-6 and TRBJ1-2; a possible D gene is TRBD1 (6 bases). The germline gives CDR1 SGHDT, CDR2 YYEEEE. Trimming shortened V by 4 bases and J by 5 bases, and 12 bases separated the two germline ends. The CDR3 sequence is 13 residues long. CDR3 nucleotide sequence: TGTGCCAGCAGCCCGGACAGAATTTATGGCTACACCTTC. Amino acids: CASSPDRIYGYTF.

This clone was observed once. V and J are TRBV15 and TRBJ2-3, with 13 positions matching TRBD2. J lost 6 bases, V lost 0 bases, and 12 bases had no gene match. This CDR3 has 19 amino acids. Per the germline V gene, CDR1 is LNHNV and CDR2 is YYDKDF (reference sequence). This CDR3 reads CATSRDRAALAGGRDTQYF. CDR3 in DNA: TGTGCCACCAGCAGAGATCGTGCGGCACTAGCGGGGGGGCGGGATACGCAGTATTTT.

The CDR3 spells CASSLGSIYEQYF. The CDR3, as DNA: TGTGCCAGCAGTCTCGGGTCGATCTACGAGCAGTACTTC. The chain recombines TRBV27 with TRBJ2-7; D gene unclear. The V gene lost 5 bases and the J gene lost 3 bases, with 11 bases spanning the gap. The CDR3 totals 13 residues. In germline, CDR1 is MNHEY, CDR2 SMNVEV (reference sequence).

The V and J genes are TRBV6-1 and TRBJ2-1; 9 positions match TRBD2. The J segment lost 13 bases and the V segment lost 1 base, leaving 8 bases of the junction unmatched. Germline-derived CDR1 and CDR2 are MNHNS and SASEGT. CDR3 length: 14 amino acids. CDR3 sequence (DNA): TGTGCCAGCAGTGAAGTAGTAGCGGGGGACCCCCAGTTCTTC. Translation gives CASSEVVAGDPQFF.

The chain has TRBV13 and TRBJ1-5; no firm D call. CDR1 and CDR2 from the germline V gene are PRHDT and FYEKMQ (reference sequence). The CDR3 has 12 amino acids. The V gene lost 0 bases and the J gene lost 9 bases, with 6 bases spanning the gap. CDR3 in amino acids: CASSLGRTPQHF. CDR3 DNA sequence: TGTGCCAGCAGCTTAGGTAGGACGCCCCAGCATTTT.

The chain carries TRBV6-6 and TRBJ1-5; D remains ambiguous. Germline V CDR1 and CDR2: MNHNY, SVGAGI (reference sequence). With 7 bases removed from V and 1 base from J, the gap between germline ends came to 8 bases. This CDR3 contains 13 residues. The CDR3 spells CASTTHSNQPQHF. CDR3 sequence (DNA): TGTGCCAGCACAACACACAGCAATCAGCCCCAGCATTTT.

The rearrangement uses TRBV27 and TRBJ1-1, with D perhaps matching TRBD1 (6 bases). Germline CDR1 and CDR2: MNHEY and SMNVEV (reference sequence). The CDR3 spans 14 residues. V lost 3 bases, J lost 9 bases, and 17 bases lay in between. This CDR3 reads CASSLEGGGVQAFF. The CDR3 DNA reads as TGTGCCAGCAGTTTGGAGGGGGGTGGGGTCCAAGCTTTCTTT.

This clone appeared once. The V gene is TRBV13, the J gene TRBJ2-5, with a possible D match to TRBD1 (6 bases). The V end lost 10 bases, the J end lost 0 bases, and 9 bases lay between the germline ends. This CDR3 contains 12 residues. Germline V gives CDR1 PRHDT, CDR2 FYEKMQ (reference sequence). The CDR3 is CATGQHQETQYF. The CDR3 DNA sequence: TGTGCCACTGGACAGCACCAAGAGACCCAGTACTTC.

This chain connects TRBV9 to TRBJ2-6, with TRBD1 identical over 9 bases. CDR1 is SGDLS and CDR2 is YYNGEE in the germline V gene. This CDR3 spans 16 amino acids. J gave up 4 bases and V 3 bases, and 5 bases lay outside the gene matches. The DNA of the CDR3 is TGTGCCAGCAGCGGAACGACAGGGGGAGGGGCCAACGTCCTGACTTTC. Its translation is CASSGTTGGGANVLTF.

This chain joins TRBV19 and TRBJ1-1; 7 bases are a match to TRBD1. The junction had 7 bases not matched to a gene; V was cut back by 6 bases and J by 0 bases. The CDR3 contains 15 residues. Germline V CDR1 and CDR2: LNHDA, SQIVND (reference sequence). The chain's CDR3 is CASRRQGYMNTEAFF. For the CDR3, the DNA is TGTGCCAGTAGACGACAGGGATACATGAACACTGAAGCTTTCTTT.

This clone occurred once. The CDR3 reads CASSYRDTEKLFF. CDR3 in DNA: TGCGCCAGCAGCTACCGGGACACTGAAAAACTGTTTTTT. The genes are TRBV5-1 and TRBJ1-4; tentative D call: TRBD1 (6 bases). From germline, CDR1 is SGHRS and CDR2 YFSETQ. V was cut by 3 bases and J by 7 bases, with 10 bases left in between. This CDR3 region has 13 residues. Supplemented by reference TRBV5-1 and TRBJ1-4, the full variable domain reads KAGVTQTPRYLIKTRGQQVTLSCSPISGHRSVSWYQQTPGQGLQFLFEYFSETQRNKGNFPGRFSGRQFSNSRSEMNVSTLELGDSALYLCASSYRDTEKLFFGSGTQLSVL.

The count of this clone is one. CDR3 region: CASSQVSPQASYEQYF. The CDR3 DNA reads TGCGCCAGCAGCCAAGTATCCCCGCAGGCCTCCTACGAGCAGTACTTC. The V and J genes are TRBV4-1 and TRBJ2-7; no reliable D call. This CDR3 spans 16 amino acids. Germline CDR1 reads MGHRA; CDR2 reads YSYEKL. Deletions cut 1 base from V and 0 bases from J, with 13 bases between.

V usage is TRBV19 and J usage is TRBJ2-1, with 9 bases identical to TRBD1. V lost 7 bases, J lost 2 bases, and 9 bases stayed unmatched. The V gene's germline CDR1 is LNHDA and CDR2 SQIVND (reference sequence). The CDR3 consists of 16 residues. The CDR3 region has the DNA TGTGCCAGTAACCCCGACACAGGGGGCGCCTACAATGAGCAGTTCTTC. Translated, it gives CASNPDTGGAYNEQFF.

The gene calls are TRBV11-1 and TRBJ2-5; TRBD2 is a possible D gene (6 bases). CDR3 length: 13 residues. V was trimmed by 8 bases and J by 5 bases, leaving 15 bases between them. The V gene's germline CDR1 is SGHAT and CDR2 FQDESV (reference sequence). For the CDR3, the DNA is TGTGCCAGCCGGGGACTGGCGGGGGAGACCCAGTACTTC. Protein sequence: CASRGLAGETQYF.